This is a list of T cell receptor beta chains from one sample in a study of blood T cell repertoires in COVID-19. Profiling relied on immunoSEQ multiplex PCR, and the TCRdb table lists in-frame clones only, not all of them. The table has about 130,000 clones, about 80% seen once. Sequenced material: peripheral blood. The receptors shown here come from a man between 35 and 55 years old with active or convalescent COVID-19. Both conserved end residues are part of each CDR3. The D gene is left open where the match is weak. Only some rows state a clone size, as once, few, many or a class for expanded clones.

15	NA	TRBV2	few	TRBJ1-2	CASRRTEDSNYGYTF	TGTGCCAGCAGGCGGACGGAGGATTCTAACTATGGCTACACCTTC
15	TRBD1	TRBV7-9	NA	TRBJ1-1	CASSSRTGRNTEAFF	TGTGCCAGCAGCTCGAGGACAGGGAGGAACACTGAAGCTTTCTTT
13	TRBD1	TRBV12-3/TRBV12-4	once	TRBJ2-7	CASSPGTGGEQYF	TGTGCCAGCAGTCCCGGGACAGGGGGCGAGCAGTACTTC
15	NA	TRBV6-2/TRBV6-3	many	TRBJ1-6	CASSYRGGGNSPLHF	TGTGCCAGCAGTTACCGGGGTGGTGGCAATTCACCCCTCCACTTT
15	TRBD1	TRBV10-2	NA	TRBJ2-7	CASRLGTGGAYEQYF	TGCGCCAGCAGACTCGGGACAGGGGGGGCCTACGAGCAGTACTTC
13	NA	TRBV6-5	once	TRBJ1-1	CASTHEGEGEAFF	TGTGCCAGCACTCACGAGGGAGAGGGTGAAGCTTTCTTT
15	NA	TRBV30	many	TRBJ1-1	CAWTPGLTFDTEAFF	TGTGCCTGGACCCCGGGACTCACGTTTGACACTGAAGCTTTCTTT
12	NA	TRBV12-3/TRBV12-4	NA	TRBJ2-2	CASRSFPGELFF	TGTGCCAGCAGATCATTCCCCGGGGAGCTGTTTTTT
13	NA	TRBV12-3/TRBV12-4	NA	TRBJ1-1	CASSLGGKTEAFF	TGTGCCAGCAGTCTGGGAGGTAAAACTGAAGCTTTCTTT
14	NA	TRBV30	once	TRBJ2-7	CAGNSGGNYYEQYF	TGTGCCGGTAATTCGGGCGGGAATTATTACGAGCAGTACTTC
14	NA	TRBV4-3	NA	TRBJ1-4	CASSRGATNEKLFF	TGCGCCAGCAGCCGAGGCGCCACTAATGAAAAACTGTTTTTT
15	TRBD2	TRBV20-1	NA	TRBJ2-3	CSASLAGASTDTQYF	TGCAGTGCTAGTTTAGCGGGGGCTAGCACAGATACGCAGTATTTT
15	NA	TRBV18	NA	TRBJ1-1	CASSPQEQGVTEAFF	TGTGCCAGCTCACCACAGGAACAGGGAGTGACTGAAGCTTTCTTT
14	TRBD1	TRBV11-2	NA	TRBJ1-1	CASRQDRGLFAAFF	TGTGCCAGCAGACAGGACAGGGGGCTGTTCGCAGCTTTCTTT
12	NA	TRBV2	NA	TRBJ1-1	CASKRVGTEAFF	TGTGCCAGCAAGAGGGTTGGAACTGAAGCTTTCTTT
14	NA	TRBV3-1/TRBV3-2	NA	TRBJ1-5	CASSRGGVAQPQHF	TGTGCCAGCAGCCGTGGGGGGGTGGCTCAGCCCCAGCATTTT
11	NA	TRBV6-5	NA	TRBJ2-1	CASSYGGEQFF	TGTGCCAGCAGTTACGGCGGTGAGCAGTTCTTC
13	NA	TRBV7-3	NA	TRBJ1-2	CASSPGKTYGYTF	TGTGCCAGCAGCCCAGGAAAGACCTATGGCTACACCTTC
13	TRBD1	TRBV6-5	NA	TRBJ2-7	CASIGQETYEQYF	TGTGCCAGCATCGGACAGGAGACCTACGAGCAGTACTTC
16	TRBD1	TRBV6-6	NA	TRBJ2-1	CASSTSDRVSYNEQFF	TGTGCCAGCAGCACGAGCGACAGGGTATCCTACAATGAGCAGTTCTTC
16	NA	TRBV5-1	NA	TRBJ2-3	CASSSSGPGVGDTQYF	TGCGCCAGCAGCTCATCCGGGCCGGGGGTTGGGGATACGCAGTATTTT
18	TRBD2	TRBV4-1	NA	TRBJ2-5	CASSQEDSSGGNWETQYF	TGCGCCAGCAGCCAAGAGGATTCTAGCGGGGGGAATTGGGAGACCCAGTACTTC
18	NA	TRBV21-1	NA	TRBJ2-4	CASIWSRLTVLAKNIQYF	TGTGCCAGCATCTGGAGCCGATTGACAGTCCTAGCCAAAAACATTCAGTACTTC
14	NA	TRBV12-5	NA	TRBJ1-6	CASGFSNPTTPLHF	TGTGCTAGTGGTTTTTCCAACCCAACAACACCCCTCCACTTT
15	TRBD1	TRBV6-2/TRBV6-3	NA	TRBJ1-6	CASSQTRQGMSPLHF	TGTGCCAGCAGTCAGACTCGACAGGGGATGTCACCCCTCCACTTT
15	NA	TRBV6-1	NA	TRBJ1-1	CASSEAGGNHREAFF	TGTGCCAGCAGTGAAGCCGGGGGAAATCACAGGGAAGCTTTCTTT
12	NA	TRBV10-3	few	TRBJ1-4	CASSGEGEKLFF	TGTGCCTCCTCAGGGGAGGGGGAAAAACTGTTTTTT
15	NA	TRBV25-1	NA	TRBJ2-1	CASSESKTLDNEQFF	TGTGCCAGCAGTGAATCCAAGACACTCGACAATGAGCAGTTCTTC
15	NA	TRBV5-4	NA	TRBJ2-3	CASQGSENPGGTQYF	TGTGCCAGCCAGGGATCGGAAAACCCGGGTGGTACGCAGTATTTT
16	NA	TRBV11-2	NA	TRBJ2-1	CASSLRRAGTYNEQFF	TGTGCCAGCAGCTTAAGGAGGGCAGGAACCTACAATGAGCAGTTCTTC
15	NA	TRBV19	NA	TRBJ1-2	CASSIPGRVDYGYTF	TGTGCCAGTAGTATTCCTGGCAGGGTGGACTATGGCTACACCTTC
15	NA	TRBV7-2	few	TRBJ1-1	CASSQRRVIITEAFF	TGTGCCAGCAGCCAAAGACGGGTAATAATCACTGAAGCTTTCTTT
18	TRBD1	TRBV4-2	NA	TRBJ2-7	CASSQDSGQGTFSYEQYF	TGTGCCAGCAGCCAAGATTCGGGACAGGGGACATTCTCCTACGAGCAGTACTTC
15	NA	TRBV12-5	NA	TRBJ1-4	CASGFGSVVGEKLFF	TGTGCTAGTGGTTTCGGGTCGGTGGTTGGGGAAAAACTGTTTTTT
15	TRBD1	TRBV12-5	NA	TRBJ1-5	CASGASTGVGQPQHF	TGTGCTAGTGGGGCCTCGACAGGGGTGGGCCAGCCCCAGCATTTT
15	NA	TRBV15	NA	TRBJ1-5	CATAPGGTSNQPQHF	TGTGCCACCGCGCCGGGGGGAACATCCAATCAGCCCCAGCATTTT
13	NA	TRBV30	NA	TRBJ2-7	CAFSTALRYEQYF	TGTGCTTTTTCGACAGCCCTGCGCTACGAGCAGTACTTC
12	NA	TRBV12-3/TRBV12-4	NA	TRBJ1-2	CASSFGDYGYTF	TGTGCCAGCAGTTTCGGGGACTATGGCTACACCTTC
14	TRBD2	TRBV10-3	NA	TRBJ2-3	CAISRTSSGDTQYF	TGTGCCATCAGCCGGACTAGTAGTGGAGATACGCAGTATTTT
13	TRBD1	TRBV2	NA	TRBJ2-5	CASPDRDQETQYF	TGTGCCAGTCCGGACAGGGACCAAGAGACCCAGTACTTC
13	TRBD1	TRBV7-9	NA	TRBJ1-1	CASSSRGFTEAFF	TGTGCCAGCAGCTCCAGGGGGTTCACTGAAGCTTTCTTT
15	NA	TRBV5-1	NA	TRBJ2-1	CASSSDGTSYNEQFF	TGCGCCAGCAGCTCTGACGGGACATCCTACAATGAGCAGTTCTTC
14	NA	TRBV7-2	NA	TRBJ2-1	CASSLRSAYNEQFF	TGTGCCAGCAGCTTGCGCTCCGCCTACAATGAGCAGTTCTTC
15	NA	TRBV18	NA	TRBJ2-7	CASSPRRVRSDEQYF	TGTGCCAGCTCACCACGCAGGGTAAGGTCGGACGAGCAGTACTTC
14	TRBD1	TRBV7-2	NA	TRBJ2-1	CASRGQGVYNEQFF	TGTGCCAGCAGAGGACAGGGGGTTTACAATGAGCAGTTCTTC
15	NA	TRBV7-2	NA	TRBJ1-1	CASSPMTGGNTEAFF	TGTGCCAGCAGCCCAATGACAGGAGGGAACACTGAAGCTTTCTTT
13	TRBD1	TRBV11-2	NA	TRBJ2-4	CASSFGTAGIQYF	TGTGCCAGCAGCTTTGGGACAGCTGGCATTCAGTACTTC
14	TRBD1	TRBV5-5	NA	TRBJ2-5	CASSLDRGAETQYF	TGTGCCAGCAGCTTGGACAGGGGCGCGGAGACCCAGTACTTC
14	TRBD1	TRBV3-1/TRBV3-2	NA	TRBJ1-2	CASSRAGTGDGYTF	TGTGCCAGCAGCCGAGCCGGGACAGGGGACGGCTACACCTTC
15	TRBD2	TRBV11-2	NA	TRBJ2-5	CASSLSSGGLETQYF	TGTGCCAGCAGCTTATCTAGCGGGGGGCTAGAGACCCAGTACTTC
14	NA	TRBV10-3	NA	TRBJ1-1	CAITPTAMNTEAFF	TGTGCCATCACCCCGACAGCCATGAACACTGAAGCTTTCTTT
14	NA	TRBV6-2/TRBV6-3	few	TRBJ1-5	CASSHTGFGQPQHF	TGTGCCAGCAGCCACACAGGGTTCGGTCAGCCCCAGCATTTT
16	NA	TRBV2	NA	TRBJ2-2	CASSGSGTRNTGELFF	TGTGCCAGCAGTGGATCCGGGACTCGGAACACCGGGGAGCTGTTTTTT
15	TRBD1	TRBV3-1/TRBV3-2	once	TRBJ1-3	CASSPPGTVGNTIYF	TGTGCCAGCAGCCCACCCGGGACAGTGGGAAACACCATATATTTT
15	TRBD1	TRBV9	NA	TRBJ1-3	CASSIQGAGGNTIYF	TGTGCCAGCAGCATACAGGGGGCAGGTGGAAACACCATATATTTT
13	NA	TRBV11-2	once	TRBJ1-1	CASSGTLNTEAFF	TGTGCCAGCAGCGGGACTTTGAACACTGAAGCTTTCTTT
16	NA	TRBV4-2	many	TRBJ1-4	CASSQETTRGNEKLFF	TGTGCCAGCAGCCAAGAAACGACTCGAGGTAATGAAAAACTGTTTTTT